This T cell receptor (beta chain) was documented in a study of blood T cell repertoires in COVID-19. Whole-study context: The cDNA or gDNA used as material had been derived from T cells, B-cell-depleted T cells, or PBMCs.

The data were produced by immunoSEQ multiplex PCR, yet TCRdb's version contains in-frame clones alone and is incomplete. The sample shows around 170,000 clones, more than 70% of them seen only once. Trimming cost V 1 base and J 7 bases, with 11 bases left between them. This CDR3 is 13 amino acids long. Germline CDR1 is PRHDT and CDR2 is FYEKMQ (reference sequence). The sample taken for sequencing was peripheral blood. The sequence was obtained from a man in his forties or fifties with active or convalescent COVID-19. The chain uses TRBV13 and TRBJ2-7, with D perhaps TRBD2 (6 bases). In nucleotides, the CDR3 is TGTGCCAGCAGCTTAGTGGGGGGTGAAGAGCAGTACTTC. Encoded protein: CASSLVGGEEQYF.